A selection of T cell receptor beta chains follows, all from one sample in a study of Graves' ophthalmopathy and Graves' hyperthyroidism. TCRdb reprocessed the multiplex PCR reads with MiXCR, giving one entry per CDR3 protein. The sample shows roughly 500,000 distinct CDR3 sequences, approximately 15% of them seen only once. Sequencing was carried out using blood. These receptor sequences come from a woman in her thirties with Graves' ophthalmopathy. CDR3s include the opening cysteine and the closing phenylalanine or tryptophan. The order of the fields is clone size, V gene, J gene, D gene, CDR3 length, CDR3 DNA, CDR3 protein. A D gene is named only where the DNA matches it firmly. Clone sizes are given selectively: once, few, many, or a class where the clone is expanded.

-,TRBV28,TRBJ2-7,-,13,TGTGCCAGCAGTCACACGTCCACGTACGAGCAGTACTTC,CASSHTSTYEQYF
few,TRBV5-1,TRBJ2-7,TRBD2,15,TGCGCCAGCAGCTTGCTGGGGGGGTCCTCCGGGGAGCAGTACTTC,CASSLLGGSSGEQYF
few,TRBV5-1,TRBJ2-7,-,12,TGCGCCAGCAGCTTGGACTTCCACGAGCAGTACTTC,CASSLDFHEQYF
-,TRBV30,TRBJ1-1,-,16,TGTGCCTGGAGGGGGCCCCGTTCACATTTTGACACTGAAGCTTTCTTT,CAWRGPRSHFDTEAFF
many,TRBV29-1,TRBJ2-5,TRBD2,13,TGCAGCGTTGTAGCGGGGGGACAAGAGACCCAGTACTTC,CSVVAGGQETQYF
many,TRBV20-1,TRBJ1-6,-,15,TGCAGTGCTAGAGTCCCACAGGGCGCGGTTTCACCCCTCCACTTT,CSARVPQGAVSPLHF
many,TRBV12-3/TRBV12-4,TRBJ2-7,-,12,TGTGCCAGCGGTCAGGGTCCCTACGAGCAGTACTTC,CASGQGPYEQYF
many,TRBV2,TRBJ2-5,-,15,TGTGCCAGCAGTGCCTCAGGGCGGCGGCAAGAGACCCAGTACTTC,CASSASGRRQETQYF
many,TRBV7-8,TRBJ2-5,-,15,TGTGCCAGCAGCTTAATGTCGGACATAAAAGAGACCCAGTACTTC,CASSLMSDIKETQYF
many,TRBV30,TRBJ1-2,-,13,TGTGCCTGGAGCGCTCTTACCGGTGGGGGCTACACCTTC,CAWSALTGGGYTF
-,TRBV3-1,TRBJ1-2,-,11,TGTGCCAGCAGCCATGGGGACGGCTACACCTTC,CASSHGDGYTF
many,TRBV12-3/TRBV12-4,TRBJ1-1,TRBD1,16,TGTGCCAGCAGTTCCGGGGACAGGGTTAGGCGCACTGAAGCTTTCTTT,CASSSGDRVRRTEAFF
many,TRBV6-1,TRBJ1-5,TRBD1,16,TGTGCCAGCAGAGGTACAGGGGGCGTCAACAATCAGCCCCAGCATTTT,CASRGTGGVNNQPQHF
many,TRBV19,TRBJ1-2,TRBD1,14,TGTGCCAGCTCATTCAACAGGGGACTCACACCCTACACCTTC,CASSFNRGLTPYTF
many,TRBV6-1,TRBJ1-1,-,14,TGTGCCAGCAGTGGGGCAGGGACGAACACTGAAGCTTTCTTT,CASSGAGTNTEAFF
many,TRBV6-1,TRBJ1-3,-,15,TGTGCCAGCAGTGGACTTTTAAACTCTGGAAACACCATATATTTT,CASSGLLNSGNTIYF
many,TRBV13,TRBJ1-6,-,15,TGTGCCAGCAGCTTAGAGCAGGGGAGGCTTTCACCCCTCCACTTT,CASSLEQGRLSPLHF
many,TRBV27,TRBJ1-2,-,13,TGTGCCAGCAGTTCAACAGGGACCTATGGCTACACCTTC,CASSSTGTYGYTF
many,TRBV7-2,TRBJ2-5,TRBD1,16,TGTGCCAGCAGCTCGCGTCGACGAGGGGGCGGGGAGACCCAGTACTTC,CASSSRRRGGGETQYF
-,TRBV27,TRBJ2-7,-,16,TGTGCCAGCAGTCCTCCCCCCGGGCCGAGGTCCTACGAGCAGTACTTC,CASSPPPGPRSYEQYF
few,TRBV30,TRBJ2-5,-,15,TGTGCCTGGAGTGTACATTGGAGTGAGAAGGAGACCCAGTACTTC,CAWSVHWSEKETQYF
many,TRBV12-3/TRBV12-4,TRBJ1-2,-,12,TGTGCCAGCAGTTTTTCGGCGGGTGGCTACACCTTC,CASSFSAGGYTF
many,TRBV5-5,TRBJ1-2,-,16,TGTGCCAGCAGCTTGCACGGACAGTTCATCAACTATGGCTACACCTTC,CASSLHGQFINYGYTF
many,TRBV5-1,TRBJ1-2,-,14,TGCGCCAGCAGCTTGGACCTTAGTGCCTATGGCTACACCTTC,CASSLDLSAYGYTF
many,TRBV19,TRBJ2-2,-,14,TGTGCCAGTAGTGGCCGCAGGGGAGGCGGGGAGCTGTTTTTT,CASSGRRGGGELFF
many,TRBV28,TRBJ2-7,TRBD2,17,TGTGCCAGCAGTCCCCTACTACGGACTAGCGGTTCCTACGAGCAGTACTTC,CASSPLLRTSGSYEQYF
few,TRBV12-3/TRBV12-4,TRBJ2-7,-,13,TGTGCCAGCAGACAATCCGGGGGCTACGAGCAGTACTTC,CASRQSGGYEQYF
few,TRBV18,TRBJ2-7,-,14,TGTGCCAGCTCACCAGGAGTTAAGGGCTACGAGCAGTACTTC,CASSPGVKGYEQYF
-,TRBV12-3/TRBV12-4,TRBJ1-1,-,10,TGTGCCAGCAGTCTTACTGAAGCTTGCTTT,CASSLTEACF
many,TRBV12-3/TRBV12-4,TRBJ2-2,-,15,TGTGCCAGCAGTTTCGTTTCGGCGGGCCCCGGGGAGCTGTTTTTT,CASSFVSAGPGELFF
-,TRBV4-1,TRBJ2-5,-,16,TGCGCCAGCAGCCACGCGGGCCAGACGGGGAGGGAGACCCAGTACTTC,CASSHAGQTGRETQYF
many,TRBV25-1,TRBJ1-3,-,20,TGTGCCAGCAGTGGACCGACGAGGGAACAGGACCTTGGCTCTGGAAACACCATATATTTT,CASSGPTREQDLGSGNTIYF
many,TRBV6-1,TRBJ1-2,-,14,TGTGCCAGCACCGAGCCCGGGACGGACTATGGCTACACCTTC,CASTEPGTDYGYTF
many,TRBV24-1,TRBJ1-2,TRBD1,17,TGTGCCACCAGTGAGGGGGACAGAAATTTTAACTCGGATGGCTACACCTTC,CATSEGDRNFNSDGYTF
many,TRBV11-2,TRBJ2-3,-,15,TGTGCCAGCAGCCGCTGGGACACCTCCACAGATACGCAGTATTTT,CASSRWDTSTDTQYF
few,TRBV10-1,TRBJ2-7,TRBD2,15,TGCGCCAGCAGTCCTAGCGGGAGCGCTACCTACGAGCAGTACTTC,CASSPSGSATYEQYF
many,TRBV27,TRBJ2-7,TRBD2,14,TGTGCCAGCAGTACCCGGACTAGCAGCTACGAGCAGTACTTC,CASSTRTSSYEQYF
many,TRBV5-1,TRBJ1-5,-,14,TGCGCCAGCAGCTTTGGAGACAGAAATCAGCCCCAGCATTTT,CASSFGDRNQPQHF
many,TRBV29-1,TRBJ2-4,-,14,TGCAGCGTGGAGGGGCCAGACAGCCAAAACATTCAGTACTTC,CSVEGPDSQNIQYF
many,TRBV12-3/TRBV12-4,TRBJ2-7,-,15,TGTGCCAGCAGTCGACGGACTTCCTCAATCGACGAGCAGTACTTC,CASSRRTSSIDEQYF
many,TRBV28,TRBJ1-3,TRBD1,15,TGTGCCAGCCGGATGGGGACAGGGGCCGGAAACACCATATATTTT,CASRMGTGAGNTIYF
few,TRBV7-9,TRBJ2-4,-,16,TGTGCCAGCAGCTTAGATGTCGGACTAGCCAAAAACATTCAGTACTTC,CASSLDVGLAKNIQYF
-,TRBV3-1,TRBJ2-7,-,14,TGTGCCAGCAGCCAAGATCGTCGGGGCTACGAGCAGTACTTC,CASSQDRRGYEQYF
once,TRBV20-1,TRBJ1-2,-,13,TGCAGTGCTGGGGTGGGTTTAGACTATGGCTACACCTTC,CSAGVGLDYGYTF
many,TRBV11-2,TRBJ1-6,-,15,TGTGCCAGCAGGCAGCCGGGACGGCGGGGTTCACCCCTCCACTTT,CASRQPGRRGSPLHF